This TCR beta chain stems from a study of STAT5B mutations in CD4+ large granular lymphocyte leukemia. Using immunoSEQ multiplex PCR, the repertoire was profiled, and TCRdb retains in-frame clones only, with some absent. The data show tens of thousands of clones, roughly 79% seen once. Germline-derived CDR1 and CDR2 are MDHEN and SYDVKM. Between the trimmed V and J ends, which lost 3 bases and 7 bases, there was a span of 15 bases. This CDR3 has 14 amino acids. V and J are TRBV28 and TRBJ2-5; a possible D gene is TRBD2 (6 bases). The sample was CD4+ T cells from blood buffy coats. The clonotype originates from a human donor in good health. The CDR3, as DNA: TGTGCCAGCAGTTTGACGCGGGGCCTGAGGACCCAGTACTTC. Encoded protein: CASSLTRGLRTQYF. Full variable domain (missing parts from reference TRBV28 and TRBJ2-5): DVKVTQSSRYLVKRTGEKVFLECVQDMDHENMFWYRQDPGLGLRLIYFSYDVKMKEKGDIPEGYSVSREKKERFSLILESASTNQTSMYLCASSLTRGLRTQYFGPGTRLLVL.